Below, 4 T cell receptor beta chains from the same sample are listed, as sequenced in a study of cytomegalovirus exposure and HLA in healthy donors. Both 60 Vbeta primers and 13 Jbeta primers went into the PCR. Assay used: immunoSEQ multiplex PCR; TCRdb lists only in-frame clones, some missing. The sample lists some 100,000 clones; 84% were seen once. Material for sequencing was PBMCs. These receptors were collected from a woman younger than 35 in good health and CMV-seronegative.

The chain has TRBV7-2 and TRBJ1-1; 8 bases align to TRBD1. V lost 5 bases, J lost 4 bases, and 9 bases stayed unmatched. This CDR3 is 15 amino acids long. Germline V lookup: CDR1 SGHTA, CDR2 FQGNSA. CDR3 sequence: CASSPRVGQGTEAFF. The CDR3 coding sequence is TGTGCCAGCAGCCCCCGGGTTGGACAGGGCACTGAAGCTTTCTTT.

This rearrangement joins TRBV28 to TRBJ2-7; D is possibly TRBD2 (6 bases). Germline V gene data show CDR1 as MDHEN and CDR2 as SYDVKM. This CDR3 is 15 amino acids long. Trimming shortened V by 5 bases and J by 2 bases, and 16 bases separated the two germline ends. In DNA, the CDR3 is TGTGCCAGCAGTCCCCCTCCGGGACTGGCCTACGAGCAGTACTTC. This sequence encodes CASSPPPGLAYEQYF. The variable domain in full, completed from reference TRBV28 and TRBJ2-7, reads DVKVTQSSRYLVKRTGEKVFLECVQDMDHENMFWYRQDPGLGLRLIYFSYDVKMKEKGDIPEGYSVSREKKERFSLILESASTNQTSMYLCASSPPPGLAYEQYFGPGTRLTVT.

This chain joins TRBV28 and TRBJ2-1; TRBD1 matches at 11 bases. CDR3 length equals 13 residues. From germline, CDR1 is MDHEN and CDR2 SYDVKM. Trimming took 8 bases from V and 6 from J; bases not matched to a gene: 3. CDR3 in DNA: TGTGCCAGCTGGGGACAGGGGGGCAATGAGCAGTTCTTC. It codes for CASWGQGGNEQFF.

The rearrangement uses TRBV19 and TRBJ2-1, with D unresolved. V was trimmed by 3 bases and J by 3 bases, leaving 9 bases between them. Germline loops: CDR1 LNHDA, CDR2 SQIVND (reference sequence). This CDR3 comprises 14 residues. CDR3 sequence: CASSINSLYNEQFF. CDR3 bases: TGTGCCAGTAGTATCAACAGCCTCTACAATGAGCAGTTCTTC.